Listed below are T cell receptor beta chains from one sample, sequenced in a study of human thymus T cells. Method: immunoSEQ multiplex PCR; TCRdb's copy keeps in-frame clones and lacks some. The top ten clones hold 0.031% of a sample with fewer than 90,000 clones, about 96% of them seen once. The sequenced sample consisted of thymus tissue. Receptors originate from a boy in the first two years of life with a congenital heart defect but otherwise immunologically healthy. Each CDR3 is given with its conserved first and last residue. The D gene is left open where the match is weak. Size is omitted from some rows. Given values are once, few, many or a class for expanded clones.

d_gene,v_gene,abundance,j_gene,CDR3nt,CDR3aa
-,TRBV28,-,TRBJ1-4,TGTGCCAGCAGGTCCCCCTATTGGCCAACTAATGAAAAACTGTTTTTT,CASRSPYWPTNEKLFF
-,TRBV18,-,TRBJ1-3,TGTGCCAGCTCACCAAGTAAAGTGTTTGGGACCGTGGGAAACACCATATATTTT,CASSPSKVFGTVGNTIYF
TRBD2,TRBV27,-,TRBJ2-5,TGTGCCAGCAGTTTATTGCCCCCCCTTCTAGCGGGAGAGGGTCGGCAAGAGACCCAGTACTTC,CASSLLPPLLAGEGRQETQYF
-,TRBV4-3,-,TRBJ2-6,TGCGCCAGCAGCCAAGGGAGGGGCGAGTCCTCTGGGGCCAACGTCCTGACTTTC,CASSQGRGESSGANVLTF
-,TRBV2,-,TRBJ2-7,TGTGCCAGCAGACCCTACGAGCAGTACTTC,CASRPYEQYF
TRBD2,TRBV7-7,once,TRBJ2-5,TGTGCCAGCAGCTCGGGGACTAGCGGGGGAGAGACCCAGTACTTC,CASSSGTSGGETQYF
TRBD1,TRBV10-3,-,TRBJ2-5,TGTGCCATCAGGACAGGGGGCGAAGAGACCCAGTACTTC,CAIRTGGEETQYF
TRBD2,TRBV7-2,-,TRBJ2-5,TGTGCCAGCAGCCGGGGGGACCGACGGGCGGAGACCCAGTACTTC,CASSRGDRRAETQYF
TRBD2,TRBV7-4,-,TRBJ2-7,TGTGCCAGCAGCTTATGGACTAGCGGGGGACCGACCGAGCAGTACTTC,CASSLWTSGGPTEQYF
-,TRBV6-1,-,TRBJ2-1,TGTGCCAGCCAAAACTACCCCGAGCAGTTCTTC,CASQNYPEQFF
TRBD2,TRBV4-2,-,TRBJ2-1,TGTGCCAGCAGCCAGACTAGCGGGGGATACAATGAGCAGTTCTTC,CASSQTSGGYNEQFF
-,TRBV10-3,-,TRBJ1-3,TGTGCCATACGGAAAAAGGGTCGAAACACCATATATTTT,CAIRKKGRNTIYF
TRBD1,TRBV28,-,TRBJ2-1,TGTGCCAGCACTTTGTTCCCCGGGACAGGACCATTTAATGAGCAGTTCTTC,CASTLFPGTGPFNEQFF
TRBD1,TRBV28,-,TRBJ2-2,TGTGCCAGCAGCCCAAAGGGCGGGACAGGGGTCTACACCGGGGAGCTGTTTTTT,CASSPKGGTGVYTGELFF
-,TRBV4-3,once,TRBJ1-2,TGCGCCAGCAGCCAAGCCAGGCCGGGGGGTGGCTACACCTTC,CASSQARPGGGYTF
-,TRBV27,-,TRBJ1-1,TGTGCCAGCACCGATGGGAACACTGAAGCTTTCTTT,CASTDGNTEAFF
-,TRBV5-3,-,TRBJ1-6,TGTGCCAGAAGCTTGGTTTGGGTTTTTCAGGGAGCCCTTTCACCCCTCCACTTT,CARSLVWVFQGALSPLHF
TRBD1,TRBV7-9,once,TRBJ2-7,TGCGCCAGCAGCCATCGGACAGGGGGCTACGAGCAGTACTTC,CASSHRTGGYEQYF
TRBD1,TRBV19,-,TRBJ1-1,TGTGCCAGTAGTATAGTTCTGTATGGGGACAGGGGTACTGAAGCTTTCTTT,CASSIVLYGDRGTEAFF
TRBD2,TRBV2,-,TRBJ2-5,TGTGCCAGCAGTGTGTTGCTAGCGGGAGAGAAAGGAGAGACCCAGTACTTC,CASSVLLAGEKGETQYF
-,TRBV5-4,once,TRBJ2-3,TGTGCCAGCAGCTTGCCAGGGAGCACAGATACGCAGTATTTT,CASSLPGSTDTQYF
-,TRBV5-1,-,TRBJ2-3,TGCGCCAGCAGGGGATCCACAGATACGCAGTATTTT,CASRGSTDTQYF
TRBD1,TRBV9,-,TRBJ1-4,TGTGCCAGCAGCCCGCAGGGACCCACAGGGGCCCCTGAAAAACTGTTTTTT,CASSPQGPTGAPEKLFF
-,TRBV30,-,TRBJ1-6,TGTGCCTGGAGGGGAAGCGACCGGCTCAATAATTCACCCCTCCACTTT,CAWRGSDRLNNSPLHF
-,TRBV5-1,-,TRBJ2-7,TGCGCCAGCAGCTTGGTAGGCAGCTACTCCTACGAGCAGTACTTC,CASSLVGSYSYEQYF
TRBD1,TRBV6-1,-,TRBJ2-7,TGTGCCAGCAGTGTACGACAGGGGGCGGGCGAGCAGTACTTC,CASSVRQGAGEQYF
-,TRBV29-1,-,TRBJ1-2,TGCAGCGTTGAAGGGACATCTAACTATGGCTACACCTTC,CSVEGTSNYGYTF
-,TRBV19,-,TRBJ2-2,TGTGCCATAGGGGAGGCAGACACCGGGGAGCTGTTTTTT,CAIGEADTGELFF
-,TRBV6-5,-,TRBJ1-2,TGTGCCAGCAGTTACGGCAGGGTTTATGGCTACACCTTC,CASSYGRVYGYTF
TRBD1,TRBV2,-,TRBJ1-1,TGTGCCAGCAGACACAGGGGGCGGTACTTGCGGGACACTGAAGCTTTCTTT,CASRHRGRYLRDTEAFF
-,TRBV6-6,-,TRBJ1-1,TGTGCCAGCAGCCCCCTGGACGGGGGTGTACCTGAAGCTTTCTTT,CASSPLDGGVPEAFF
TRBD1,TRBV25-1,-,TRBJ1-5,TGTGCCAGCAGCCCCGGGACAGGGGTAGTCAATCAGCCCCAGCATTTT,CASSPGTGVVNQPQHF
TRBD2,TRBV28,once,TRBJ2-1,TGTGCCAGCAGCCGGGGGCGGGAGGAAGACAATGAGCAGTTCTTC,CASSRGREEDNEQFF
-,TRBV15,-,TRBJ2-2,TGTGCCACCAGCAGACCCCAGGGGACCGGGGAGCTGTTTTTT,CATSRPQGTGELFF
TRBD2,TRBV28,-,TRBJ2-7,TGTGCCAGCAGTTTATGCTTTGGGACTAGCGGGAGGGGATCCTACGAGCAGTACTTC,CASSLCFGTSGRGSYEQYF
TRBD2,TRBV9,-,TRBJ2-2,TGTGCCAGCAGCGTAGGGTCTAGCGGGAGAACCGGGGAGCTGTTTTTT,CASSVGSSGRTGELFF
TRBD2,TRBV4-2,-,TRBJ2-7,TGTGCCAGCAGCCCCTTGAGGCAGGGCCTACGACTAGCGGGAGTTTGCGACGAGCAGTACTTC,CASSPLRQGLRLAGVCDEQYF
-,TRBV19,-,TRBJ2-1,TGTGCCAGTAGTATCGGGGGCCCCACGCTCAATGAGCAGTTCTTC,CASSIGGPTLNEQFF
-,TRBV11-2,-,TRBJ1-4,TGTGCCAGCAGCCCTAGACAGGAAGATGAAAAACTGTTTTTT,CASSPRQEDEKLFF
-,TRBV9,once,TRBJ1-1,TGTGCCAGCAGCGCCTCACAGGGGAACACTGAAGCTTTCTTT,CASSASQGNTEAFF
TRBD2,TRBV29-1,-,TRBJ2-5,TGCAGCGTTGAAGCCGGGACTAGCGGGAAGACCCAGTACTTC,CSVEAGTSGKTQYF
-,TRBV11-2,-,TRBJ1-2,TGTGCCAGCAGCTCTCTTTATGGCTACACCTTC,CASSSLYGYTF
-,TRBV10-2,-,TRBJ2-7,TGCGCCAGCAGCGGAGGGGGGGACAGTTGGTACGAGCAGTACTTC,CASSGGGDSWYEQYF
-,TRBV15,-,TRBJ2-2,TGTGCCACCAGCAGAGATTGGAGGGGGAGAGGAGCCGGGGAGCTGTTTTTT,CATSRDWRGRGAGELFF
TRBD2,TRBV28,-,TRBJ2-1,TGTGCCAGCAGTTTCCAAGCCGGGACTAGCGGGAGAAACGCCCCCAATGAGCAGTTCTTC,CASSFQAGTSGRNAPNEQFF
-,TRBV5-1,-,TRBJ2-5,TGCGCCAGCAGCCGAACCCGGGACACCCTTCCCCAGTACTTC,CASSRTRDTLPQYF
TRBD2,TRBV19,-,TRBJ2-3,TGTGCCAGTAGGAGCGGGAGAAGGAATCGCACAGATACGCAGTATTTT,CASRSGRRNRTDTQYF
-,TRBV14,-,TRBJ2-3,TGTGCCAGCAGCCCCCGAAGACGTGACGGGAGAAGCACAGATACGCAGTATTTT,CASSPRRRDGRSTDTQYF
-,TRBV9,-,TRBJ2-5,TGTGCCAGCAGCCCCGAGGGAACCTCCCGAGGGGAGACCCAGTACTTC,CASSPEGTSRGETQYF
-,TRBV2,-,TRBJ2-2,TGTGCCAGCAGGGCCCCCTTCGGGGGGCCGCGAACCGGGGAGCTGTTTTTT,CASRAPFGGPRTGELFF
TRBD1,TRBV19,-,TRBJ2-3,TGTGCCAGCACAGCCAGGGGGCCAAGCACAGATACGCAGTATTTT,CASTARGPSTDTQYF
TRBD1,TRBV15,few,TRBJ1-5,TGTGCCACCAGTTACCCGGGACAGACTAACCATCAGCCCCAGCATTTT,CATSYPGQTNHQPQHF
-,TRBV28,-,TRBJ1-1,TGTGCCAGCAGTTCGCCTGGGGATACTCCTTATCGCACTGAAGCTTTCTTT,CASSSPGDTPYRTEAFF
-,TRBV6-6,-,TRBJ2-1,TGTGCCACCTCGGGGCCCCTAGATTCCTACAATGAGCAGTTCTTC,CATSGPLDSYNEQFF
TRBD2,TRBV19,-,TRBJ2-6,TGTGCCAGTGAAAGCGGGAAGAGGGCTGGGGCCAACGTCCTGACTTTC,CASESGKRAGANVLTF